Listed here are 19 T cell receptor beta chains from one sample, sequenced in a study of blood T cell repertoires in COVID-19. Generated by immunoSEQ multiplex PCR, the TCRdb table keeps only in-frame clones and is missing some. Among 200,000 to 300,000 clones, 80% to 85% were seen once, and the ten largest hold around 12%. The source material was peripheral blood. The receptors were gathered from a woman aged 60-70 years with active or convalescent COVID-19.

The chain combines TRBV7-2 with TRBJ1-4; TRBD1 aligns across 9 bases. Germline-derived CDR1 and CDR2 are SGHTA and FQGNSA. With V trimmed by 1 base and J by 9 bases, 6 bases remained unmatched. The CDR3 sequence is 15 residues long. CDR3 sequence: CASSLGGDRVQKLFF. The CDR3 coding sequence is TGTGCCAGCAGCTTAGGCGGGGACAGGGTCCAAAAACTGTTTTTT.

This clone was seen only once. The chain is built from TRBV4-1 and TRBJ1-6; possibly TRBD1 for D (5 bases). Trimming left V 1 base short and J 6 bases short, with 19 bases between. The germline CDR1 and CDR2 sequences are MGHRA and YSYEKL. This CDR3 spans 18 amino acids. The CDR3 sequence is CASSQAAGPAGVNSPLHF. The CDR3 bases are TGCGCCAGCAGCCAAGCCGCGGGACCCGCGGGGGTTAATTCACCCCTCCACTTT.

This clone appeared many times. The V and J genes are TRBV3-1 (or the pseudogene TRBV3-2) and TRBJ2-3, with TRBD2 matching over 8 bases. The length of the CDR3 is 14 residues. V was pared by 3 bases and J by 5 bases, with 4 bases of the junction left unmatched. Germline loops: CDR1 LGHDT, CDR2 YNNKEL (reference sequence). CDR3: CASSHGGALDTQYF. As DNA, the CDR3 is TGTGCCAGCAGCCACGGGGGGGCCCTAGATACGCAGTATTTT.

The rearrangement links TRBV5-1 to TRBJ2-7; 14 nucleotides agree with TRBD2. The CDR3 consists of 16 residues. The trim removed 5 bases at V and 0 bases at J, leaving 4 bases unmatched. Germline V gene data show CDR1 as SGHRS and CDR2 as YFSETQ. CDR3 nucleotides: TGCGCCAGCAGTTGGACTAGCGGGGGGTACTCCTACGAGCAGTACTTC. This sequence encodes CASSWTSGGYSYEQYF.

The gene calls are TRBV6-2 or TRBV6-3 and TRBJ1-5, with TRBD1 identical over 7 bases. This CDR3 has 14 amino acids. V lost 5 bases to trimming and J lost 9 bases; unmatched junction nucleotides: 10. Germline CDR1 MNHEY, CDR2 SVGEGT. The CDR3 region has the DNA TGTGCCAGCAGTGGGACAGAGTCTTCTGGGCCCCAGCATTTT. Protein product: CASSGTESSGPQHF.

The chain carries TRBV6-5 and TRBJ1-6; perhaps TRBD1 as D (6 bases). The CDR3 is 14 amino acids. Germline loops: CDR1 MNHEY, CDR2 SVGAGI. V dropped 6 bases and J dropped 9 bases, with 15 bases sitting between them. DNA for the CDR3: TGTGCCAGCAGATTCTTAGGGGGAAGTTCACCCCTCCACTTT. Protein sequence: CASRFLGGSSPLHF.

V gene TRBV7-9 combines with J gene TRBJ1-2, with 8 nucleotides matching TRBD1. Germline V CDR1 and CDR2: SEHNR, FQNEAQ (reference sequence). V shed 1 base and J 4 bases; nucleotides not matched to a gene: 5. CDR3 length: 15 amino acids. The CDR3 reads CASSLEAGGGYGYTF. Written as DNA, the CDR3 is TGTGCCAGCAGCTTAGAGGCAGGGGGCGGCTATGGCTACACCTTC.

The V call is TRBV5-4, the J call TRBJ2-7; 7 bases align to TRBD1. The ends lost 5 bases at V and 5 bases at J; junction bases unmatched: 10. This CDR3 has 14 amino acids. Germline loops: CDR1 SGHNT, CDR2 YYREEE (reference sequence). The CDR3: CASSRRQGLDEQYF. Here the CDR3 DNA reads TGTGCCAGCAGTCGGCGACAGGGCCTGGACGAGCAGTACTTC.

A few counts support this clone. CDR3 nucleotides: TGTGCCAGCTCGTCCAGGGGAGGGAGCACAGATACGCAGTATTTT. It translates to CASSSRGGSTDTQYF. This chain links TRBV18 with TRBJ2-3, with D maybe TRBD2 (7 bases). The V end was cut by 6 bases, the J end by 0 bases, with 13 bases between. The CDR3 has 15 amino acids. Germline lookup yields CDR1 KGHSH and CDR2 LQKENI.

The V and J genes are TRBV19 and TRBJ1-1; no clear D. Deletions cut 6 bases from V and 5 bases from J, with 16 bases between. CDR3 size: 14 residues. Germline loops: CDR1 LNHDA, CDR2 SQIVND (reference sequence). CDR3 sequence (DNA): TGTGCCAGTAGCAACCGGGCTGGGAGGACTGAAGCTTTCTTT. It specifies CASSNRAGRTEAFF.

The chain carries TRBV6-2 or TRBV6-3 and TRBJ2-5; D possibly corresponds to TRBD2 (6 bases). Trimming took off 2 bases at V and 5 bases at J, with 9 bases between the two ends. The germline V gene encodes CDR1 MNHEY and CDR2 SVGEGT. The CDR3 extends over 13 amino acids. As DNA, the CDR3 is TGTGCCAGCAGTTACGGGGGGTCGGAGACCCAGTACTTC. Its translation is CASSYGGSETQYF.

This clone is a singleton in its sample. V and J are TRBV5-1 and TRBJ1-2; no definite D call. V was clipped by 6 bases and J by 4 bases, with 16 bases between them. CDR3 length: 14 residues. Germline V gene sequence: CDR1 SGHRS, CDR2 YFSETQ. CDR3 sequence (DNA): TGCGCCAGCAACCCCGGTGAGGAGGCCTATGGCTACACCTTC. Translated: CASNPGEEAYGYTF.

This clone was detected only once. The genes are TRBV10-3 and TRBJ1-4; the D gene is possibly TRBD1 (6 bases). Germline V lookup: CDR1 ENHRY, CDR2 SYGVKD. The CDR3 is 14 residues long. Deletions cut 6 bases from V and 0 bases from J, with 8 bases between. CDR3 in DNA: TGTGCCATCAGGGACAGCGCAACTAATGAAAAACTGTTTTTT. Protein product: CAIRDSATNEKLFF.

The CDR3 DNA reads TGTGCCAGTATCAACAATATCGGGGGTAGCGGGGGCACAGATACGCAGTATTTT. It specifies CASINNIGGSGGTDTQYF. The chain recombines TRBV18 with TRBJ2-3, with 8 bases that match TRBD2. Germline V gene sequence: CDR1 KGHSH, CDR2 LQKENI. Trimming at V came to 9 bases and at J to 1 base, leaving 18 bases not matched to a gene. CDR3 size: 18 residues. The full variable domain, rest sourced from reference TRBV18 and TRBJ2-3, is NAGVMQNPRHLVRRRGQEARLRCSPMKGHSHVYWYRQLPEEGLKFMVYLQKENIIDESGMPKERFSAEFPKEGPSILRIQQVVRGDSAAYFCASINNIGGSGGTDTQYFGPGTRLTVL.

The chain uses TRBV20-1 and TRBJ2-5, with TRBD2 as a possible D gene (7 bases). Germline lookup yields CDR1 DFQATT and CDR2 SNEGSKA (reference sequence). There are 11 residues in the CDR3. CDR3 sequence: CKGGALGTQYF. The CDR3 nucleotides read TGCAAGGGGGGGGCTTTAGGGACCCAGTACTTC.

The chain is built from TRBV30 and TRBJ1-3, with D unresolved. V shed 8 bases and J shed 3 bases, with 11 bases lying between them. The CDR3 covers 12 residues. The germline V gene has CDR1 GTSNPN and CDR2 SVGIG (reference sequence). In DNA form, the CDR3 reads TGTGCCCATACCGAGGGTGGAAACACCATATATTTT. Translated, it gives CAHTEGGNTIYF.

V and J are TRBV5-8 and TRBJ1-4; the D is unclear. This CDR3 is 15 amino acids long. V was clipped by 3 bases and J by 4 bases, with 13 bases between them. Germline V gives CDR1 SGHTS, CDR2 YDEGEE. The CDR3 DNA is TGTGCCAGCAGCTCCCGGACGGGGTTTAATGAAAAACTGTTTTTT. Encoded protein: CASSSRTGFNEKLFF.

The chain is built from TRBV11-2 and TRBJ2-7; 11 bases match TRBD2. V gave up 5 bases and J gave up 1 base; unmatched junction bases: 4. The CDR3 runs 15 residues. Looked up from germline, CDR1 is SGHAT and CDR2 is FQNNGV. CDR3 bases: TGTGCCAGCAGCCATACTAGCGGGGGTTCCTACGAGCAGTACTTC. Translated, it gives CASSHTSGGSYEQYF. The complete variable domain, with remaining parts taken from reference TRBV11-2 and TRBJ2-7, reads EAGVAQSPRYKIIEKRQSVAFWCNPISGHATLYWYQQILGQGPKLLIQFQNNGVVDDSQLPKDRFSAERLKGVDSTLKIQPAKLEDSAVYLCASSHTSGGSYEQYFGPGTRLTVT.

V is TRBV9 and J is TRBJ1-2, with D tentatively TRBD1 (5 bases). Between the trimmed V and J ends, which lost 4 bases and 3 bases, there was a span of 16 bases. Per the germline V gene, CDR1 is SGDLS and CDR2 is YYNGEE. This CDR3 is built from 15 residues. The DNA of the CDR3 is TGTGCCAGCAGCCCCCGAGCGACAGTTTACTATGGCTACACCTTC. Its translation: CASSPRATVYYGYTF. The variable domain in full, with the rest retrieved from reference TRBV9 and TRBJ1-2, is DSGVTQTPKHLITATGQRVTLRCSPRSGDLSVYWYQQSLDQGLQFLIQYYNGEERAKGNILERFSAQQFPDLHSELNLSSLELGDSALYFCASSPRATVYYGYTFGSGTRLTVV.